This paragraph reports one TCR beta chain. Its cognate antigen is unknown. This entry belongs to a study of CD8 T cells in ankylosing spondylitis. Study conclusions and caveats: Within ankylosing spondylitis blood, a TCR beta motif made up of seven to nine highly homologous variants appeared to be characteristic. Reported data indicate significant enrichment of disease-linked clones within matched ankylosing spondylitis synovial fluid.

In TCRdb, the 5' RACE reads were re-called with MiXCR into one record per CDR3 protein. The repertoire holds about 150,000 distinct CDR3 sequences, roughly 44% seen once, with approximately 16% in the top ten. This CDR3 is built from 14 residues. V was shortened by 2 bases and J by 3 bases, with 8 bases between the two germline ends. CDR1 and CDR2 from the germline V gene are SEHNR and FQNEAQ (reference sequence). The source is a male donor with ankylosing spondylitis. Sequenced sample: synovial fluid, either unsorted or a sorted T cell fraction (not recorded which). The chain employs TRBV7-9 and TRBJ1-3; D gene unclear. The CDR3 coding sequence is TGTGCCAGCAGCTTAAACAGCTTTGGAAACACCATATATTTT. Protein sequence: CASSLNSFGNTIYF.